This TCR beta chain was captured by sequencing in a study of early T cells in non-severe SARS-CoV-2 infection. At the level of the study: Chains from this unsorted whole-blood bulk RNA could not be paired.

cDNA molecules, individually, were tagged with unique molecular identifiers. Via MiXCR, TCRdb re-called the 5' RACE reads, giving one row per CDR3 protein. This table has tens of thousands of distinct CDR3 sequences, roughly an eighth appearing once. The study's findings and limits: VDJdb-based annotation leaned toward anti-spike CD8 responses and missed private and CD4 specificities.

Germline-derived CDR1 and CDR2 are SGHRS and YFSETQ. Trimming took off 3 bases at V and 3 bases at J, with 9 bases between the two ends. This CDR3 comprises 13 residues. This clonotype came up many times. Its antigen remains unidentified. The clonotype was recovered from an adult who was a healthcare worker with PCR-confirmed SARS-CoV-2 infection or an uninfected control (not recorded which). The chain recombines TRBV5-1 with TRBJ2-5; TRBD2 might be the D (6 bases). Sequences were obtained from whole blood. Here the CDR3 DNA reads TGCGCCAGCAGCTCGACTAGTGAAGAGACCCAGTACTTC. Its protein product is CASSSTSEETQYF.